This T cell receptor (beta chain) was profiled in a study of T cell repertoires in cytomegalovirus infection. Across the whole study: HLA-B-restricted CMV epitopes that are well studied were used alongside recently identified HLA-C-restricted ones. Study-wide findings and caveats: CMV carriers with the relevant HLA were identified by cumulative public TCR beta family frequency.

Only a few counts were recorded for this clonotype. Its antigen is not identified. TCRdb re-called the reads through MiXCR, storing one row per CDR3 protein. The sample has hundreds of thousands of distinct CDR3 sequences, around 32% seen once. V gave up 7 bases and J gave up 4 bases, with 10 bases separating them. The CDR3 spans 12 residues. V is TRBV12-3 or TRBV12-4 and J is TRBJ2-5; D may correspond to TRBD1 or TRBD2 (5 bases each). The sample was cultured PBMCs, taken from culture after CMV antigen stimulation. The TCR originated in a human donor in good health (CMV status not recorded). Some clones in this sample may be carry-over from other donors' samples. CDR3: CASNEGRETQYF. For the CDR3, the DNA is TGTGCCAGCAACGAGGGGAGAGAGACCCAGTACTTC.